The 10 T cell receptor beta chains below all came from one sample that was sequenced in a study of T-cell memory formation after mild COVID-19. TCRdb reprocessed the 5' RACE reads with MiXCR, giving one entry per CDR3 protein. Among some 130,000 distinct CDR3 sequences listed, 17% were seen once. Input material: PBMCs or a T cell subset sorted from them (not recorded which). All receptors derive from a man aged 18-30 years who had mild COVID-19 (a few samples of this study predate the infection). Cell type and time point are not known.

This clonotype has more than one count but fewer than ten. The chain's CDR3 is CSVEGTGVPYEQYF. CDR3 DNA sequence: TGCAGCGTTGAAGGAACAGGGGTTCCCTACGAGCAGTACTTC. The chain joins TRBV29-1 to TRBJ2-7, with TRBD1 identical over 7 bases. The germline CDR1 and CDR2 sequences are SQVTM and ANQGSEA. This CDR3 comprises 14 residues. Losses at the gene ends were 1 base for V and 2 bases for J; bases not matched to a gene: 5.

The sample holds a few counts of this clonotype. The rearrangement links TRBV10-3 to TRBJ1-1; weak D call: TRBD1 (5 bases). The CDR3 is 15 amino acids. Germline lookup yields CDR1 ENHRY and CDR2 SYGVKD. The ends were cut back, 3 bases at V and 1 base at J, with 12 bases in the middle. The CDR3 loop is CAISDGGTGNTEAFF. The CDR3 DNA sequence: TGTGCCATCAGTGATGGGGGGACGGGGAACACTGAAGCTTTCTTT.

This clonotype was counted only a few times. The chain couples TRBV2 to TRBJ2-2, with 7 bases fitting TRBD1. CDR1 and CDR2 (germline): SNHLY, FYNNEI. Germline trimming cut 6 bases from V and 5 bases from J; bases unmatched to any gene: 6. The CDR3 sequence is 14 residues long. The CDR3 loop is CASRDDRETGELFF. The CDR3 nucleotides are TGTGCCAGCAGAGATGACAGGGAAACCGGGGAGCTGTTTTTT.

This clonotype turned up a few times. V is TRBV6-5 and J is TRBJ2-5, with D perhaps being TRBD1 or TRBD2 (6 bases each). The V gene's germline CDR1 is MNHEY and CDR2 SVGAGI. V dropped 2 bases and J dropped 5 bases, with 15 bases sitting between them. The CDR3 length is 15 residues. The CDR3 loop is CASSYRRQGGETQYF. CDR3 DNA: TGTGCCAGCAGTTACCGGAGACAAGGGGGGGAGACCCAGTACTTC.

DNA of the CDR3: TGTGCCAGCAGTAGGTCTGGCAGCTACGAGCAGTACTTC. Translated, it gives CASSRSGSYEQYF. The chain links TRBV6-5 to TRBJ2-7; the D is unclear. V was shortened by 5 bases and J by 3 bases, with 11 bases between the two germline ends. Looked up from germline, CDR1 is MNHEY and CDR2 is SVGAGI. CDR3 length: 13 amino acids.

This clonotype showed up just a few times. This chain uses TRBV20-1 with TRBJ1-5; D is uncertain. Germline-derived CDR1 and CDR2 are DFQATT and SNEGSKA (reference sequence). CDR3 length equals 13 residues. The V end was cut by 0 bases, the J end by 4 bases, with 7 bases between. CDR3 coding DNA: TGCAGTGCTAGAGATCCCAGGAATCAGCCCCAGCATTTT. Protein: CSARDPRNQPQHF.

This clonotype was counted only a few times. This chain connects TRBV5-1 to TRBJ2-2; D uncertain. Trimming stripped 6 bases from V and 1 base from J, with 10 bases between. From germline, CDR1 is SGHRS and CDR2 YFSETQ. The CDR3 sequence is 14 residues long. CDR3: CASKRTENTGELFF. The CDR3, as DNA: TGCGCCAGCAAGAGGACGGAGAACACCGGGGAGCTGTTTTTT.

The chain uses TRBV4-1 and TRBJ2-5; no clear D gene. Germline values: CDR1 MGHRA, CDR2 YSYEKL. Trimming took off 4 bases at V and 5 bases at J, with 11 bases between the two ends. The CDR3 extends over 13 amino acids. The CDR3 sequence: CASSRAWFETQYF. The CDR3 DNA is TGCGCCAGCAGCCGGGCCTGGTTTGAGACCCAGTACTTC.

This clonotype was recorded many times. The V call is TRBV12-3 or TRBV12-4, the J call TRBJ1-5; 7 bases align to TRBD1. The V and J ends lost 8 bases and 6 bases, in that order; junction bases with no gene match: 4. This CDR3 region has 12 residues. CDR3 in DNA: TGTGCCAGCCGACAGGGAGGTCAGCCCCAGCATTTT. It is translated as CASRQGGQPQHF.

This rearrangement joins TRBV5-1 to TRBJ1-1; 7 bases are shared with TRBD1. The CDR3 covers 15 residues. The V segment lost 4 bases and the J segment 5 bases; nucleotides outside the gene matches: 11. The germline CDR1 and CDR2 sequences are SGHRS and YFSETQ. CDR3 in amino acids: CASSMDRQGGTEAFF. The DNA of the CDR3 is TGCGCCAGCAGCATGGATCGACAGGGAGGGACTGAAGCTTTCTTT.